The 8 T cell receptor beta chains below come from one sample, sequenced in a study of T cells in localized non-small cell lung cancer. The repertoire was sequenced with immunoSEQ multiplex PCR; TCRdb's copy has only in-frame clones and lacks some. This sample has about 33,000 clones, with 85% to 90% found just once. Sequences were derived from peripheral blood, sampled before any cancer treatment. The source of these receptors is a man aged 35-75 years with stage I lung adenocarcinoma.

The rearrangement uses TRBV9 and TRBJ2-2; 10 nucleotides agree with TRBD1. V was clipped by 7 bases and J by 6 bases; unmatched bases: 15. The germline CDR1 and CDR2 sequences are SGDLS and YYNGEE. This CDR3 has 17 residues. The CDR3 sequence: CASGPRDRGIGSGELFF. In DNA form, the CDR3 reads TGTGCCAGCGGCCCCCGGGACAGGGGAATCGGATCCGGGGAGCTGTTTTTT.

This clone is a singleton in its sample. The chain carries TRBV5-6 and TRBJ1-3; D not resolved. The V end was cut by 7 bases, the J end by 1 base, with 3 bases between. The CDR3 is 11 amino acids. Germline loops: CDR1 SGHDT, CDR2 YYEEEE. The chain's CDR3 is CASSSGNTIYF. The DNA for the CDR3 is TGTGCCAGCTCATCTGGAAACACCATATATTTT.

The chain couples TRBV30 to TRBJ2-5; D is uncertain. V lost 0 bases to trimming and J lost 6 bases, with 5 bases between them. Germline V gives CDR1 GTSNPN, CDR2 SVGIG (reference sequence). The CDR3 sequence is 11 residues long. CDR3 protein: CAWSVDKTQYF. The CDR3 DNA sequence: TGTGCCTGGAGTGTAGATAAGACCCAGTACTTC.

This clone was seen only once. DNA of the CDR3: TGTGCCAGCAGCGATCGAACAGGGGGCGCCGGAGCTTTCTTT. Residues: CASSDRTGGAGAFF. The chain recombines TRBV7-8 with TRBJ1-1; TRBD1 matches at 9 bases. J lost 10 bases, V lost 5 bases, and 11 bases had no gene match. CDR1 is SGHVS, CDR2 FQNEAQ, per germline. This CDR3 is 14 amino acids long. The full variable domain, in which reference TRBV7-8 and TRBJ1-1 provide the parts outside the CDR3, is GAGVSQSPRYKVAKRGQDVALRCDPISGHVSLFWYQQALGQGPEFLTYFQNEAQLDKSGLPSDRFFAERPEGSVSTLKIQRTQQEDSAVYLCASSDRTGGAGAFFGQGTRLTVV.

This clone was seen more than once but under ten times. The chain combines TRBV5-1 with TRBJ2-5, with D perhaps TRBD1 (5 bases). CDR1 is SGHRS and CDR2 is YFSETQ in the germline V gene. The germline V and J ends were trimmed by 4 bases and 4 bases, with 20 bases remaining between them. The CDR3 is made up of 16 amino acids. The CDR3 DNA is TGCGCCAGCAGCCGAAGTAATCCAGGGTCCGGAGAGACCCAGTACTTC. It codes for CASSRSNPGSGETQYF.

The chain couples TRBV10-1 to TRBJ2-7; 8 bases align to TRBD1. J lost 5 bases, V lost 5 bases, and 2 bases had no gene match. The CDR3 covers 12 residues. Germline values: CDR1 WNHNN, CDR2 SYGVQD (reference sequence). CDR3 sequence: CASSLQGDEQYF. The CDR3 nucleotides are TGCGCCAGCAGTTTACAGGGGGACGAGCAGTACTTC.

The chain carries TRBV15 and TRBJ2-1; maybe TRBD2 (6 bases). Germline CDR1 LNHNV, CDR2 YYDKDF (reference sequence). The CDR3 is 13 amino acids. V lost 6 bases and J lost 6, with 12 bases in between. CDR3 nucleotides: TGTGCCACCAGGAGGGACTCCCTCAATGAGCAGTTCTTC. Amino acid sequence: CATRRDSLNEQFF.

V is TRBV7-2 and J is TRBJ1-1, with unresolved D. V was shortened by 4 bases and J by 0 bases, with 3 bases between the two germline ends. This CDR3 comprises 12 residues. Germline V gene sequence: CDR1 SGHTA, CDR2 FQGNSA. DNA of the CDR3: TGTGCCAGCAGCTATATGAACACTGAAGCTTTCTTT. Protein sequence: CASSYMNTEAFF.